This T cell receptor (beta chain) was recovered during a study of blood T cells in healthy people across ages. Overall study context: Capture via template switching afforded approximately one barcoded beta molecule per two T cells.

Study findings and constraints: For the donors, CMV status was unknown and possibly confounded expanded clonotype changes. Age brought a roughly linear fall in TCR beta diversity measured per million T cells.

Points on this clonotype: Antigen: not known.

At least 7 million PBMCs were isolated per sample. PCR was performed a second time for roughly 6 to 12 cycles using a sample-barcoded 5' primer and a J-beta primer mix. TCRdb used MiXCR to reprocess the 5' RACE reads, holding one entry per CDR3 protein. The table shows under 800,000 distinct CDR3 sequences, with roughly 20% occurring only once. The V end was cut by 2 bases, the J end by 0 bases, with 8 bases between. The CDR3 runs to 15 residues. Germline CDR1 LGHNA, CDR2 YSLEER. Sequencing was carried out using blood. The chain combines TRBV4-3 with TRBJ2-4; tentatively, D is TRBD1 (5 bases). The sequence was obtained from a man between 65 and 80 years old in good health. The CDR3 sequence: CASSQTTEAKNIQYF. DNA of the CDR3: TGCGCCAGCAGCCAAACGACAGAAGCCAAAAACATTCAGTACTTC.